This T cell receptor (beta chain) was identified during a study of Tregs in tolerant kidney transplant recipients. The CDR3 runs 14 residues. Germline V gives CDR1 MNHNS, CDR2 SASEGT. V gave up 5 bases and J gave up 10 bases, with 18 bases separating them. Related graft donors supplied nonmyeloablative bone marrow transplants, and mixed chimerism was transient. Measured with immunoSEQ multiplex PCR; TCRdb has only the in-frame clones, and not every one. The sample carries 65,000 to 85,000 clones, 90% to 95% recorded once. This specimen was CD4+ T cells from blood (PBMCs), taken 24 months after the transplant. The J gene is TRBJ1-3, the V gene TRBV6-1, with D perhaps TRBD1 (6 bases). The TCR sequence derives from a human patient who received a combined kidney and bone marrow transplant. Some T cells may be supplied by the graft donor. The CDR3 spells CASSIGTWDGTIYF. The CDR3 DNA reads as TGTGCCAGCAGTATCGGGACATGGGATGGTACCATATATTTT.